This T cell receptor (beta chain) stems from a study of cytomegalovirus exposure and HLA in healthy donors. In the PCR, 60 Vbeta and 13 Jbeta primers were used. Libraries were prepared by immunoSEQ multiplex PCR; TCRdb keeps only in-frame clonotypes and omits some of them. The sample totals 53,000 or so clones. The CDR3 totals 15 residues. Germline V lookup: CDR1 MNHEY, CDR2 SMNVEV (reference sequence). The V segment lost 5 bases and the J segment 4 bases; nucleotides outside the gene matches: 6. About this clone itself: Antigen specificity is unknown.

General observations from the study: Links to common viral pathogens appeared, in a later analysis, for several of the most significant clusters. In a later analysis, TCR association rates varied by HLA locus: DRB1 most, HLA-C fewest.

Sample: PBMCs. The chain carries TRBV27 and TRBJ2-3; TRBD2 aligns across 10 bases. This TCR derives from a male donor in good health and CMV-seropositive. CDR3 loop: CASSPLSGGSDTQYF. The CDR3, as DNA: TGTGCCAGCAGTCCCCTTAGCGGGGGGTCAGATACGCAGTATTTT.